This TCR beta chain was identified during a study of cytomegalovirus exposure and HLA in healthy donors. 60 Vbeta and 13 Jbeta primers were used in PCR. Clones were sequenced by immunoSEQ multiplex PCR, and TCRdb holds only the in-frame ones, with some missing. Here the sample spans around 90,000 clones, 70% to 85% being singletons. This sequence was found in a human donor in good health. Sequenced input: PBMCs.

The CDR3 region is CASSPEAYGYTF. In DNA, the CDR3 is TGTGCCAGCAGCCCCGAGGCCTATGGCTACACCTTC. The rearrangement links TRBV6-6 to TRBJ1-2, with D hard to call. Looked up from germline, CDR1 is MNHNY and CDR2 is SVGAGI (reference sequence). The CDR3 loop spans 12 amino acids. Trimming removed 6 bases from V and 4 bases from J, with 9 bases in between.